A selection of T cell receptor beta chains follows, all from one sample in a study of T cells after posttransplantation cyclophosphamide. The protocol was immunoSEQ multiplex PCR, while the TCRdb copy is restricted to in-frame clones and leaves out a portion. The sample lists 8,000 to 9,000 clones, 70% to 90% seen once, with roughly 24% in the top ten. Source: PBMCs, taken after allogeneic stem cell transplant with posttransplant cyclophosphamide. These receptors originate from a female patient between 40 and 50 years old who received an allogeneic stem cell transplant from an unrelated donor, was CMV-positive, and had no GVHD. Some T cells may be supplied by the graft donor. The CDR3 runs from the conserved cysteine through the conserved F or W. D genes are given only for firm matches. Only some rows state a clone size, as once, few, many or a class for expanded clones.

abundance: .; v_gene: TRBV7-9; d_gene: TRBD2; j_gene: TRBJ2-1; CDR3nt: TGTGCCAGTCATCGTCCGGGACTAGCCTCCTCTTACAATGAGCAGTTCTTC; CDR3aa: CASHRPGLASSYNEQFF
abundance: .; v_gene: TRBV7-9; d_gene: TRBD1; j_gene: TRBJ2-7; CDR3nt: TGTGCCAGCAGCACCGACAGGGTCCACGAGCAGTACTTC; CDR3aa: CASSTDRVHEQYF
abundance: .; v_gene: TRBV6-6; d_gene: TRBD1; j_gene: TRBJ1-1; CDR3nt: TGTGCCAGCAGTAAGGGACAGGGGGCGGCTGAAGCTTTCTTT; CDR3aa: CASSKGQGAAEAFF
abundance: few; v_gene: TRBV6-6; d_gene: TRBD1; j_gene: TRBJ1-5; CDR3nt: TGTGCCAGCAGCCGGGGGACAGGGAAGAATCAGCCCCAGCATTTT; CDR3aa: CASSRGTGKNQPQHF
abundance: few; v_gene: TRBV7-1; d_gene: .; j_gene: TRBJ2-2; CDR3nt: TGTGCCAGCAGCTTATACCTCGAGTTGTTTTTT; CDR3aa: CASSLYLELFF
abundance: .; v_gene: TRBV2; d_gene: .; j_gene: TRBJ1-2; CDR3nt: TGTGCCAGCAGCAGCCCGGGGAACTATGGCTACACCTTC; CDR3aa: CASSSPGNYGYTF
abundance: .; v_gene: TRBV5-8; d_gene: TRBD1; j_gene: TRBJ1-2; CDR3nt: TGTGCCAGCAGCTTGGAGTGGACAGGGATCGGCGGCTACACCTTC; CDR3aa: CASSLEWTGIGGYTF
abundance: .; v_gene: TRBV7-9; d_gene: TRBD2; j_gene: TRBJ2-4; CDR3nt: TGTGCCAGCAGCTTGGCGGGAGGTAGAAGAAACATTCAGTACTTC; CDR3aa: CASSLAGGRRNIQYF
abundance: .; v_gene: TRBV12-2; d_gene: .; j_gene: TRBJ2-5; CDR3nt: TGTGCAAGTCGCTCCACTCAGACAGGGCGTAACCAAGAGACCCAGTACTTC; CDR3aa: CASRSTQTGRNQETQYF
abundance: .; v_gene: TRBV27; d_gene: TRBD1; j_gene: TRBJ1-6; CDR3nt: TGTGCCAGCAGTTTAAGAGGGACAGGGAATTCACCCCTCCACTTT; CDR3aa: CASSLRGTGNSPLHF
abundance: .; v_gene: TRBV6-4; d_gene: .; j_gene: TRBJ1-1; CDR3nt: TGTGCCAGCTCTAGAATAGTTGGGTCTGAAGCTTTCTTT; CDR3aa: CASSRIVGSEAFF
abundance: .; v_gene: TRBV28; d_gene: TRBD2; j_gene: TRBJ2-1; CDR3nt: TGTGCCAGCATCCCGAATCTCGGGGGGGCTTTCGGCAATGAGCAGTTCTTC; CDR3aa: CASIPNLGGAFGNEQFF
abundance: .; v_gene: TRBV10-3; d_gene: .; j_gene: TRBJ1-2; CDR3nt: TGTGCCATCAGTGAGTCTTCGTTTACAGCTAACTATGGCTACACCTTC; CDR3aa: CAISESSFTANYGYTF
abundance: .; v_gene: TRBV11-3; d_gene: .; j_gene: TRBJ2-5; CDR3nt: TGTGCCAGCAAAAAGTTAGGGCAGGGGCAAGAGACCCAGTACTTC; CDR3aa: CASKKLGQGQETQYF
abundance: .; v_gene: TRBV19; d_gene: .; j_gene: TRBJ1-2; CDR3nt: TGTGCCAGTAACAACAGGGAAAGCTTAAGCTACACCTTC; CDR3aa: CASNNRESLSYTF
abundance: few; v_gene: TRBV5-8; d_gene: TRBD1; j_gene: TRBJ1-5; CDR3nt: TGTGCCAGCAGCGCCCGGACAGGGGCTGATCAGCCCCAGCATTTT; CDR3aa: CASSARTGADQPQHF
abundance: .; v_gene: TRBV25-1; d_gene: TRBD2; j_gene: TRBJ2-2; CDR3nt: TGTGCCAGCCCCTTATTTAGCGGGTGGACCGGGGAGCTGTTTTTT; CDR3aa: CASPLFSGWTGELFF
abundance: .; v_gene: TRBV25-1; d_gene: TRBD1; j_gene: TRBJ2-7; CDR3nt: TGTGCCAGCAGTGAGTGGGACAGCTACGAGCAGTACTTC; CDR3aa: CASSEWDSYEQYF
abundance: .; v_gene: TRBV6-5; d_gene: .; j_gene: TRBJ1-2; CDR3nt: TGTGCCAGCAGTGCTATAGCCGGGGGCTACACCTTC; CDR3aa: CASSAIAGGYTF
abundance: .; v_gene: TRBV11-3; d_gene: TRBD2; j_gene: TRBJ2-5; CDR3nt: TGTGCCAGCAGTTATCGCGGGGGGAACCAAGAGACCCAGTACTTC; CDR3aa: CASSYRGGNQETQYF
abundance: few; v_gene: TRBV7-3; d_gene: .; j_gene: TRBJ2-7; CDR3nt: TGTGCCAGCAGCCAGAGGGGGAAACCCTACGAGCAGTACTTC; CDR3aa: CASSQRGKPYEQYF
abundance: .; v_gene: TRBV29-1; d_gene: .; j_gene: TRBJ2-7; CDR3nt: TGCAGCGTTGTCCCCAGCGAGGCCTACGAGCAGTACTTC; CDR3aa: CSVVPSEAYEQYF
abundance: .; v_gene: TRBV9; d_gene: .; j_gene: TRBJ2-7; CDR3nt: TGTGCCAGCAGCGTAGGGTACAGCTACGAGCAGTACTTC; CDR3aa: CASSVGYSYEQYF
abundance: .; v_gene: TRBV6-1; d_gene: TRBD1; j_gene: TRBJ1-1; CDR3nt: TGTGCCAGCAGAGGGGGCAACACTGAAGCTTTCTTT; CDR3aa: CASRGGNTEAFF
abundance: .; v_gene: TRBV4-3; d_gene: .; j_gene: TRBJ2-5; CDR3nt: TGCGCCAGCAGCCAAGATTATCGACGGGGGTTTTCAGAGACCCAGTACTTC; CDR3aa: CASSQDYRRGFSETQYF
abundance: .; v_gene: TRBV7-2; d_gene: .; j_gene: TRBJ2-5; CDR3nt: TGTGCCAGCAGCCCCCGCCCTGGACAGACGTACCAAGAGACCCAGTACTTC; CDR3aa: CASSPRPGQTYQETQYF
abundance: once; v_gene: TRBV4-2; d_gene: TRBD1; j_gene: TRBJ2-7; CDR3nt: TGTGCCAGCAGCTTGGGAAGGCCAGGGGGCTACGAGCAGTACTTC; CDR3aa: CASSLGRPGGYEQYF
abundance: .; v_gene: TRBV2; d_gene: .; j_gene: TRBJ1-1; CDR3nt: TGTGCCAGCATATTGGTACAGACCAACACTGAAGCTTTCTTT; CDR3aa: CASILVQTNTEAFF
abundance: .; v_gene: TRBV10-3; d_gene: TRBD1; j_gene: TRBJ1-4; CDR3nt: TGTGCCATCAGAACCGACAGGGGGCCCGATGAAAAACTGTTTTTT; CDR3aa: CAIRTDRGPDEKLFF
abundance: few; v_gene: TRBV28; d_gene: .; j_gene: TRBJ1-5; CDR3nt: TGTGCCAGCAGTCCTGGCTATCAGCCCCAGCATTTT; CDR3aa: CASSPGYQPQHF
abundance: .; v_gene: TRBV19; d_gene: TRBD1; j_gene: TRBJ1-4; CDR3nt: TGTGCCAGTTCAGGGGGCCTTGGGAACTCTAATGAAAAACTGTTTTTT; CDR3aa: CASSGGLGNSNEKLFF
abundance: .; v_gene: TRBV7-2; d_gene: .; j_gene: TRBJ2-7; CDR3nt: TGTGCCAGCAGCTTAGGCACTCTTTACCCCCTCGAGCAGTACTTC; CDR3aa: CASSLGTLYPLEQYF
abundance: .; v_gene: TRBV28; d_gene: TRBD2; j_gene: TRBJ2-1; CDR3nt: TGTGTATGTGTGGCGGGGGACTACAATGAGCAGTTCTTC; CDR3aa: CVCVAGDYNEQFF
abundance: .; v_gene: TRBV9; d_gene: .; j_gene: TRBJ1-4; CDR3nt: TGTGCCAGCAGCGTAGGGCAGGGGAACGAAAAACTGTTTTTT; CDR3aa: CASSVGQGNEKLFF